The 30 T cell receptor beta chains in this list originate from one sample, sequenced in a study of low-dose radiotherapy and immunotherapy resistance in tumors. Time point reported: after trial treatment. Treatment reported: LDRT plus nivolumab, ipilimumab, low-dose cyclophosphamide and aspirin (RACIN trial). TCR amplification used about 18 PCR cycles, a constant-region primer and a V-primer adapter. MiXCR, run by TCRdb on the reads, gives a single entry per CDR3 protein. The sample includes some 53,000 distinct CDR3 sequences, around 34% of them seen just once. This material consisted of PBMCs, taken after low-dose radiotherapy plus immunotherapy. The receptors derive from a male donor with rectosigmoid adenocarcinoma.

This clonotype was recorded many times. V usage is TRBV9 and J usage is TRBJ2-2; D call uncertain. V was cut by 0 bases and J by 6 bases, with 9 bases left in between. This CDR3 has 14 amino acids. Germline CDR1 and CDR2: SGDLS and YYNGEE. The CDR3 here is CASSVEGFSGELFF. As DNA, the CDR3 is TGTGCCAGCAGCGTAGAAGGGTTCTCCGGGGAGCTGTTTTTT.

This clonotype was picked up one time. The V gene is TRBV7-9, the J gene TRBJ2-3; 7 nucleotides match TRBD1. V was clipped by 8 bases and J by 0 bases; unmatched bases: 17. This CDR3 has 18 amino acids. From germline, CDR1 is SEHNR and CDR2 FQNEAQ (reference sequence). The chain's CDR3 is CASLPSDRDRPSTDTQYF. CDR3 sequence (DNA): TGTGCCAGCCTCCCCTCAGACAGGGACCGTCCTAGCACAGATACGCAGTATTTT. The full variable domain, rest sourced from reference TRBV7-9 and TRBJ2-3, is DTGVSQNPRHKITKRGQNVTFRCDPISEHNRLYWYRQTLGQGPEFLTYFQNEAQLEKSRLLSDRFSAERPKGSFSTLEIQRTEQGDSAMYLCASLPSDRDRPSTDTQYFGPGTRLTVL.

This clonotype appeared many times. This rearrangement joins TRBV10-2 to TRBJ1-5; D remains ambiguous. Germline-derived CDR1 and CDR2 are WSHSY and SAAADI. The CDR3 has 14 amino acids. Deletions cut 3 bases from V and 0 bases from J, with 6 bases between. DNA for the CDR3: TGCGCCAGCAGTGACCGGTATAGCAATCAGCCCCAGCATTTT. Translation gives CASSDRYSNQPQHF.

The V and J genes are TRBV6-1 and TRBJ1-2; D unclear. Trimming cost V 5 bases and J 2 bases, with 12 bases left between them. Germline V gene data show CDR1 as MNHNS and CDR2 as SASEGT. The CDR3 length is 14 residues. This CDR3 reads CASSYSTFNYGYTF. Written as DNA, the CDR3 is TGTGCCAGCAGTTACTCCACATTCAACTATGGCTACACCTTC.

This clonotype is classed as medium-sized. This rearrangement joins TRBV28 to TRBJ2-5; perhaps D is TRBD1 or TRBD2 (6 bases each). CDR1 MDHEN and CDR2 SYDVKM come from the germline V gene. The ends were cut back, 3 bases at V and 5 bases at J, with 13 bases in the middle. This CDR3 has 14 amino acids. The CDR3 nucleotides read TGTGCCAGCAGTTTTGAGGGGGGTTCGGAGACCCAGTACTTC. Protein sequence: CASSFEGGSETQYF.

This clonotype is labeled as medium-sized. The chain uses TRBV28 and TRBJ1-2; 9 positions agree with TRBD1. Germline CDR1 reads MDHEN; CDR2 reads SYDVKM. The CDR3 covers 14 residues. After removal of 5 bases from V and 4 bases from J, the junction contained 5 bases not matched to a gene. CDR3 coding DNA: TGTGCCAGCAGTGCCGGGACAGGGCCCTATGGCTACACCTTC. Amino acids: CASSAGTGPYGYTF.

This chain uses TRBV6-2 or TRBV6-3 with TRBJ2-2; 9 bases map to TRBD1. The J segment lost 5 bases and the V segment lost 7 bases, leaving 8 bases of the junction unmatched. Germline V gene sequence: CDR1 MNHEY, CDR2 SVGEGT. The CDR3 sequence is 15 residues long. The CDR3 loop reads CASTFGQGFTGELFF. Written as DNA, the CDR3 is TGTGCCAGCACCTTTGGACAGGGGTTTACCGGGGAGCTGTTTTTT.

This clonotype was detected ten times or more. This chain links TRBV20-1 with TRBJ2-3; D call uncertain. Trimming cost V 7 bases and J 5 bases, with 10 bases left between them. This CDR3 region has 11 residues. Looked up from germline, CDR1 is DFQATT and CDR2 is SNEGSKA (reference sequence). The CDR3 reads CSGSDEDTQYF. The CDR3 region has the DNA TGCAGTGGCTCAGACGAAGATACGCAGTATTTT.

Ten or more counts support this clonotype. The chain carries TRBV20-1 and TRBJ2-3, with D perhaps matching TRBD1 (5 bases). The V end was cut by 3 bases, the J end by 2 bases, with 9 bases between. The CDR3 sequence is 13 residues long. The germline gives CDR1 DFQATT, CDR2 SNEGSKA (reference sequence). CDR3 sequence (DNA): TGCAGTGCTAGGGACACCATCACAGATACGCAGTATTTT. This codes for CSARDTITDTQYF.

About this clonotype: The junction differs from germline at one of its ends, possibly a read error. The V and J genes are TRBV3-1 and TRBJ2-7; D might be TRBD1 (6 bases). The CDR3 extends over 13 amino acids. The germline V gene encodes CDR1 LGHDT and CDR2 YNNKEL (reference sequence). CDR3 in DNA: TGTGCCAGCAGGCAAGGGACAAACTACGAGCAGTACTTC. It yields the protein CASRQGTNYEQYF.

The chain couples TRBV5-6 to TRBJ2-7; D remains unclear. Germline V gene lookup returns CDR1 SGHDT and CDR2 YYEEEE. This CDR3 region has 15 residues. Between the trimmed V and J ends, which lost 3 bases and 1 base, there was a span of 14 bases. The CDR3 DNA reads TGTGCCAGCAGCTCAGACACTGCCGGATCCTACGAGCAGTACTTC. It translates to CASSSDTAGSYEQYF.

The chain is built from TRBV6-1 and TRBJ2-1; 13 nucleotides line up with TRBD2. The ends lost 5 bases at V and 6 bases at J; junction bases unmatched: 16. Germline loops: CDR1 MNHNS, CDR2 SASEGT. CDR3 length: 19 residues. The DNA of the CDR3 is TGTGCCAGCAGTCAAGAAACTAGCGGGAGGGCCTCTCGGCGCAATGAGCAGTTCTTC. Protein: CASSQETSGRASRRNEQFF.

The CDR3 loop reads CAWSRDRVSYEKLFF. CDR3 coding DNA: TGTGCCTGGTCCCGGGACAGGGTTTCGTATGAAAAACTGTTTTTT. The V and J genes are TRBV30 and TRBJ1-4; TRBD1 matches 9 bases. The CDR3 has 15 residues. Germline assignment: CDR1 GTSNPN and CDR2 SVGIG (reference sequence). Trimming took 5 bases from V and 6 from J; bases not matched to a gene: 10.

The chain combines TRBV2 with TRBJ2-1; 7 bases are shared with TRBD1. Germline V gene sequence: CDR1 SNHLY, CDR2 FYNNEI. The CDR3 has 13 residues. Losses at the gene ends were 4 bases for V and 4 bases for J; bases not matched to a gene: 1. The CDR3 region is CASSGDRYNEQFF. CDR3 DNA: TGTGCCAGCAGTGGGGACAGATACAATGAGCAGTTCTTC.

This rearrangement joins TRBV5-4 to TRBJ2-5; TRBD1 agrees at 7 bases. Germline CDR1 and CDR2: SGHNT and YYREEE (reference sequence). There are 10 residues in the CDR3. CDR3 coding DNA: TGTGCAGGGGGCCGGGAGACCCAGTACTTC. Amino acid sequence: CAGGRETQYF.

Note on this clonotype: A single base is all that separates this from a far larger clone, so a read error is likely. The CDR3 DNA sequence: TGTGCCTCTGGGGAGGACACCGGGGAGCTGTTTTTT. Translated: CASGEDTGELFF. The gene calls are TRBV6-9 and TRBJ2-2; TRBD2 is a possible D gene (6 bases). V lost 11 bases, J lost 3 bases, and 10 bases lay in between. Germline values: CDR1 MNHGY, CDR2 SVAAGI. The CDR3 totals 12 residues.

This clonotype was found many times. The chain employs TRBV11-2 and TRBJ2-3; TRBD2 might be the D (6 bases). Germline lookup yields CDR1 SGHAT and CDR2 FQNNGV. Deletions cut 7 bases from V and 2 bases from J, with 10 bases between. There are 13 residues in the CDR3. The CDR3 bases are TGTGCCAGCACCTGGGGGGTCACAGATACGCAGTATTTT. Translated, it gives CASTWGVTDTQYF.

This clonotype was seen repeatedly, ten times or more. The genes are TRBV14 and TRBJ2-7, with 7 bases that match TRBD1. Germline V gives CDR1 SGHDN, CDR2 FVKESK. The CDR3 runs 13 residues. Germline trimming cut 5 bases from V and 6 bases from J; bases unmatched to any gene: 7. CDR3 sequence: CASSRQGLLEQYF. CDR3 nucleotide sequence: TGTGCCAGCAGCAGACAGGGATTGCTCGAGCAGTACTTC.

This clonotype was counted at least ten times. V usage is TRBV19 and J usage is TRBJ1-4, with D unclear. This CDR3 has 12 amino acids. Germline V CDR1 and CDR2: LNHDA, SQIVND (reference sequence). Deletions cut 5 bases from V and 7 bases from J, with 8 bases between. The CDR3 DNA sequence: TGTGCCAGTAGTGCGGGATTTGAAAAACTGTTTTTT. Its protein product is CASSAGFEKLFF.

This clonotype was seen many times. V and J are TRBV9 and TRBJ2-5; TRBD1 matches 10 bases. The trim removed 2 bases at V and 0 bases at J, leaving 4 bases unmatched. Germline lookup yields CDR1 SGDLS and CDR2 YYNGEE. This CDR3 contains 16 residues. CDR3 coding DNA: TGTGCCAGCAGCGTCGGGACAGGGGATTACCAAGAGACCCAGTACTTC. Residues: CASSVGTGDYQETQYF.

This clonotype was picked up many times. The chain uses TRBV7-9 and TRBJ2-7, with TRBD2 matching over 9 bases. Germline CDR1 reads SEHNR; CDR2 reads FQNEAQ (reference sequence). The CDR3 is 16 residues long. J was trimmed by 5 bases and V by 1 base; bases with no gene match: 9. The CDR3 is CASSLVAGGPVNEQYF. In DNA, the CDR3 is TGTGCCAGCAGCTTAGTTGCGGGAGGGCCAGTAAACGAGCAGTACTTC. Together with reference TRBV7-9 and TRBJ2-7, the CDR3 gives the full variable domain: DTGVSQNPRHKITKRGQNVTFRCDPISEHNRLYWYRQTLGQGPEFLTYFQNEAQLEKSRLLSDRFSAERPKGSFSTLEIQRTEQGDSAMYLCASSLVAGGPVNEQYFGPGTRLTVT.

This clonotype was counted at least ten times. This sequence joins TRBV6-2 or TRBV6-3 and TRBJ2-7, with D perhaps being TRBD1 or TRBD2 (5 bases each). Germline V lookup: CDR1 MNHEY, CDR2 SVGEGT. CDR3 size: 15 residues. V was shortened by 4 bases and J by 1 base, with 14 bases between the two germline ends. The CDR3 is CASSLEGSSSYEQYF. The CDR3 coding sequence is TGTGCCAGCAGTTTAGAGGGGAGTTCATCCTACGAGCAGTACTTC.

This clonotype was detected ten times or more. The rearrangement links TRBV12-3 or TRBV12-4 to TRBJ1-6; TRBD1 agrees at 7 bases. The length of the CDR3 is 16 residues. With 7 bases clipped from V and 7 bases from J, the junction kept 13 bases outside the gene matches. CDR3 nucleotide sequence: TGTGCCAGCACCAAACCGACAGGGTCGGGGAATTCACCCCTCCACTTT. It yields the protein CASTKPTGSGNSPLHF.

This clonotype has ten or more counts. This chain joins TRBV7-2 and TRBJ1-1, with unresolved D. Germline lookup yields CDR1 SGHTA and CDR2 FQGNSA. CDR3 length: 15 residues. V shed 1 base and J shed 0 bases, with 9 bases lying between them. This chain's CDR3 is CASSLVLGLNTEAFF. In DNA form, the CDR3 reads TGTGCCAGCAGCTTAGTTCTGGGCTTGAACACTGAAGCTTTCTTT.

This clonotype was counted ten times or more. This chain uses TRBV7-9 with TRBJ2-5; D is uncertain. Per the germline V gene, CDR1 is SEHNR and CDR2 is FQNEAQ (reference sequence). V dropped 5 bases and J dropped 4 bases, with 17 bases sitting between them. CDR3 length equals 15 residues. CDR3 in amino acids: CASSHSMGSPETQYF. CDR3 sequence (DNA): TGTGCCAGCAGCCACAGCATGGGCTCCCCAGAGACCCAGTACTTC.

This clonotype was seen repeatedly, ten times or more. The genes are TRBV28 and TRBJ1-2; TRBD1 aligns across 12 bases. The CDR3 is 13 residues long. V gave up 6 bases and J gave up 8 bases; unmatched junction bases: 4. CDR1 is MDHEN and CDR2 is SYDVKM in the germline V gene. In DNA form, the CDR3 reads TGTGCCAGCAGGCGGGACAGGGGGCTCGGCTACACCTTC. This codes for CASRRDRGLGYTF.

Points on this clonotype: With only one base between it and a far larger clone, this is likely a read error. The CDR3: CGSTLLARAFF. The CDR3 coding sequence is TGTGGCAGCACCCTCCTCGCCCGAGCTTTCTTT. The chain is built from TRBV27 and TRBJ1-1; D is unresolved. From germline, CDR1 is MNHEY and CDR2 SMNVEV (reference sequence). CDR3 length equals 11 residues.

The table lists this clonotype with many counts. The CDR3 loop reads CSVGVGNTEAFF. The CDR3 DNA reads TGCAGCGTTGGAGTCGGGAACACTGAAGCTTTCTTT. The chain carries TRBV29-1 and TRBJ1-1; D is unresolved. Germline assignment: CDR1 SQVTM and CDR2 ANQGSEA. V lost 4 bases, J lost 1 base, and 7 bases lay in between. The CDR3 loop spans 12 amino acids.

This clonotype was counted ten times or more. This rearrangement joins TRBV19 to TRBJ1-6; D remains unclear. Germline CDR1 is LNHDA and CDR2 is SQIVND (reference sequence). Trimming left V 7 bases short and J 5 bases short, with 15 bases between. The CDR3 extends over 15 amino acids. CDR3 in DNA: TGTGCCAGTAAACCGGACGCCATCAATAATTCACCCCTCCACTTT. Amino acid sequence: CASKPDAINNSPLHF.

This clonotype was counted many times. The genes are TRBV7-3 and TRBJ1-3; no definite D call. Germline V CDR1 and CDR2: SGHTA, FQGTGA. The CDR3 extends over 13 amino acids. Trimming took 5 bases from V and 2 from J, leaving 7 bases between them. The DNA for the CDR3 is TGTGCCAGCAGCCCAGGACCTGGAAACACCATATATTTT. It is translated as CASSPGPGNTIYF.